This T cell receptor beta chain was identified during a study of preoperative IRX-2 immunotherapy in early breast cancer. Treatment of the sample: preoperative locoregional IRX-2 cytokine immunotherapy. Preoperative locoregional IRX-2 cytokine immunotherapy was tested in the phase Ib source study. Some clones are missing from TCRdb's copy, which holds only in-frame ones; the method was immunoSEQ multiplex PCR. The sample shows roughly 30,000 clones, roughly 87% of them seen only once. Germline V gene sequence: CDR1 KGHSH, CDR2 LQKENI. This CDR3 has 15 amino acids. V lost 6 bases to trimming and J lost 1 base, with 14 bases between them.

V gene TRBV18 combines with J gene TRBJ2-3; D is ambiguous. Sequenced here: lymph node tissue, sampled from a patient treated with IRX-2 immunotherapy. This receptor was taken from a human donor with breast cancer. Written as DNA, the CDR3 is TGTGCCAGCTCCCGACTCCTTGGGGGCACAGATACGCAGTATTTT. It codes for CASSRLLGGTDTQYF.